The 7 T cell receptor beta chains reported below all come from one sample, sequenced in a study of blood T cell repertoires in COVID-19. TCRdb keeps only in-frame clones here, not all; method: immunoSEQ multiplex PCR. The data show under 200,000 clones, about 85% seen once. Sequenced material: peripheral blood. The receptors originated from a woman of 80 years or more with acute or convalescent COVID-19.

The chain employs TRBV27 and TRBJ1-3; the D gene is possibly TRBD1 (5 bases). The CDR3 contains 17 residues. Germline V lookup: CDR1 MNHEY, CDR2 SMNVEV (reference sequence). Trimming stripped 6 bases from V and 0 bases from J, with 18 bases between. The chain's CDR3 is CASSRWGGGRSGNTIYF. CDR3 nucleotide sequence: TGTGCCAGCAGCCGTTGGGGCGGCGGTCGCTCTGGAAACACCATATATTTT.

The chain links TRBV7-9 to TRBJ1-3, with 9 positions matching TRBD1. Germline V gives CDR1 SEHNR, CDR2 FQNEAQ (reference sequence). Trimming took 1 base from V and 2 from J; bases not matched to a gene: 12. The CDR3 loop spans 19 amino acids. The CDR3 region has the DNA TGTGCCAGCAGCTTAGGAGCCGGGACAGGGACGTCTCCTGGAAACACCATATATTTT. This translates into CASSLGAGTGTSPGNTIYF.

The genes are TRBV6-6 and TRBJ2-7; D is unresolved. Between the trimmed V and J ends, which lost 6 bases and 1 base, there was a span of 13 bases. Germline values: CDR1 MNHNY, CDR2 SVGAGI (reference sequence). This CDR3 region has 14 residues. CDR3 nucleotides: TGTGCCAGCAGCCCCTTTACACCTTCCTACGAGCAGTACTTC. Translating gives CASSPFTPSYEQYF.

This clone was detected only once. The chain has TRBV6-6 and TRBJ1-5; a possible D gene is TRBD1 (5 bases). V gave up 2 bases and J gave up 5 bases, with 13 bases separating them. Germline V lookup: CDR1 MNHNY, CDR2 SVGAGI (reference sequence). The CDR3 runs to 15 residues. CDR3 sequence (DNA): TGTGCCAGCAGTTACGACAGCTCCTTAGATCAGCCCCAGCATTTT. Translated: CASSYDSSLDQPQHF.

This chain connects TRBV27 to TRBJ1-5; 7 nucleotides line up with TRBD1. The J segment lost 5 bases and the V segment lost 5 bases, leaving 9 bases of the junction unmatched. This CDR3 is 15 amino acids long. In germline, CDR1 is MNHEY, CDR2 SMNVEV (reference sequence). The CDR3 loop is CASSPLRDSHQPQHF. The CDR3 DNA sequence: TGTGCCAGCAGTCCTCTCCGGGACAGCCATCAGCCCCAGCATTTT.

V usage is TRBV27 and J usage is TRBJ1-5, with TRBD1 matching 8 bases. Germline V lookup: CDR1 MNHEY, CDR2 SMNVEV (reference sequence). CDR3 length equals 13 residues. V gave up 11 bases and J gave up 6 bases; unmatched junction bases: 9. The CDR3 bases are TGTGCCCTGGAGGACAGGGAGGGTCAGCCCCAGCATTTT. Encoded protein: CALEDREGQPQHF.

The J gene is TRBJ2-5, the V gene TRBV11-2; D call uncertain. V was cut by 2 bases and J by 2 bases, with 6 bases left in between. CDR1 and CDR2 (germline): SGHAT, FQNNGV. This CDR3 contains 13 residues. DNA for the CDR3: TGTGCCAGCAGCTTACGTGTTCAAGAGACCCAGTACTTC. Translation: CASSLRVQETQYF.